The 32 T cell receptor beta chains below were found in one sample sequenced in a study of cytomegalovirus exposure and HLA in healthy donors. PCR employed 60 Vbeta and 13 Jbeta primers. The repertoire was sequenced with immunoSEQ multiplex PCR; TCRdb's copy has only in-frame clones and lacks some. The sample carries 200,000 or so clones, almost 85% recorded once. The sample comprised PBMCs. The receptor set was obtained from a boy aged 10-17 years in good health and CMV-seronegative.

This chain joins TRBV10-1 and TRBJ2-1, with TRBD1 matching 8 bases. From germline, CDR1 is WNHNN and CDR2 SYGVQD (reference sequence). The J segment lost 6 bases and the V segment lost 0 bases, leaving 4 bases of the junction unmatched. There are 15 residues in the CDR3. The CDR3 spells CASSESGQGSNEQFF. CDR3 sequence (DNA): TGCGCCAGCAGTGAGTCCGGACAGGGAAGCAATGAGCAGTTCTTC.

This rearrangement joins TRBV29-1 to TRBJ1-4, with TRBD1 matching 8 bases. This CDR3 spans 14 amino acids. After removal of 6 bases from V and 6 bases from J, the junction contained 9 bases not matched to a gene. Germline-derived CDR1 and CDR2 are SQVTM and ANQGSEA. DNA of the CDR3: TGCAGCGTAATCAGACAGGGGAGTGATGAAAAACTGTTTTTT. It encodes CSVIRQGSDEKLFF.

V is TRBV4-2 and J is TRBJ2-7; 11 nucleotides match TRBD2. Per germline, CDR1 LGHNA and CDR2 YNFKEQ. The CDR3 extends over 14 amino acids. The V and J ends lost 4 bases and 6 bases, in that order; junction bases with no gene match: 5. CDR3 in amino acids: CASSRSGTSGEQYF. Here the CDR3 DNA reads TGTGCCAGCAGCCGATCCGGGACTAGCGGCGAGCAGTACTTC.

In this sample, this clone turned up a few times. The gene calls are TRBV19 and TRBJ1-1, with a possible D match to TRBD1 (5 bases). The germline V gene has CDR1 LNHDA and CDR2 SQIVND (reference sequence). The CDR3 covers 14 residues. V was cut by 2 bases and J by 6 bases, with 13 bases left in between. The chain's CDR3 is CASSITWLGPEAFF. For the CDR3, the DNA is TGTGCCAGTAGTATAACTTGGTTGGGGCCTGAAGCTTTCTTT.

The gene calls are TRBV2 and TRBJ1-6, with a weak D call TRBD1 (5 bases). Germline CDR1 is SNHLY and CDR2 is FYNNEI. This CDR3 comprises 14 residues. V was cut by 4 bases and J by 6 bases, with 10 bases left in between. CDR3 DNA: TGTGCCAGCAGTGTTTGGCAGGGTAATTCACCCCTCCACTTT. Protein product: CASSVWQGNSPLHF.

The rearrangement joins TRBV28 to TRBJ2-1, with D possibly being TRBD2 (5 bases). Trimming removed 2 bases from V and 10 bases from J, with 9 bases in between. CDR1 MDHEN and CDR2 SYDVKM come from the germline V gene. The CDR3 extends over 12 amino acids. CDR3 loop: CASSLRPGEQFF. CDR3 DNA: TGTGCCAGCAGTTTAAGACCGGGGGAGCAGTTCTTC.

The chain couples TRBV4-1 to TRBJ1-2; no definite D call. V shed 4 bases and J shed 5 bases, with 17 bases lying between them. The CDR3 spans 15 residues. The germline gives CDR1 MGHRA, CDR2 YSYEKL. The CDR3 region has the DNA TGCGCCAGCAGCCCATCTGAGCAGGCCTTATATGGCTACACCTTC. Protein sequence: CASSPSEQALYGYTF.

The chain carries TRBV30 and TRBJ2-5, with D perhaps TRBD1 (5 bases). V was clipped by 3 bases and J by 1 base, with 15 bases between them. Germline V gives CDR1 GTSNPN, CDR2 SVGIG (reference sequence). The CDR3 has 15 residues. The CDR3, as DNA: TGTGCCTGGAGGGGAAGGGGCCCCCTCCAAGAGACCCAGTACTTC. Protein product: CAWRGRGPLQETQYF.

A single count supports this clone. V gene TRBV5-6 combines with J gene TRBJ2-2; 8 bases line up with TRBD1. V was clipped by 2 bases and J by 5 bases; unmatched bases: 2. This CDR3 is built from 14 residues. The V gene's germline CDR1 is SGHDT and CDR2 YYEEEE. The CDR3 region is CASSFDRGTGELFF. CDR3 nucleotides: TGTGCCAGCAGCTTCGACAGGGGAACCGGGGAGCTGTTTTTT.

DNA of the CDR3: TGCGCCAGCAGGGTCACTTATACGCAGTATTTT. This gives the protein CASRVTYTQYF. This chain connects TRBV10-2 to TRBJ2-3; D is unclear. Germline CDR1 WSHSY, CDR2 SAAADI. The CDR3 is made up of 11 amino acids. Trimming removed 6 bases from V and 7 bases from J, with 8 bases in between.

The V call is TRBV7-8, the J call TRBJ1-1; a weak D match, TRBD1 (5 bases). CDR1 and CDR2 from the germline V gene are SGHVS and FQNEAQ. Trimming removed 1 base from V and 8 bases from J, with 11 bases in between. This CDR3 has 13 residues. This chain's CDR3 is CASSLDSYREAFF. CDR3 DNA sequence: TGTGCCAGCAGCTTAGATTCCTACAGGGAAGCTTTCTTT.

J is TRBJ2-2 and V is TRBV19; weak D call: TRBD2 (6 bases). CDR3 length equals 13 residues. The V end lost 2 bases, the J end lost 6 bases, and 7 bases lay between the germline ends. Germline V lookup: CDR1 LNHDA, CDR2 SQIVND (reference sequence). The CDR3 bases are TGTGCCAGTAGTATAACGGGAGCCGGGGAGCTGTTTTTT. It translates to CASSITGAGELFF.

Regarding this clone: Different DNA sequences within this sample yield the same CDR3. This chain uses TRBV30 with TRBJ1-1; no reliable D call. The CDR3 has 11 residues. Trimming shortened V by 3 bases and J by 1 base, and 3 bases separated the two germline ends. From germline, CDR1 is GTSNPN and CDR2 SVGIG (reference sequence). For the CDR3, the DNA is TGTGCCTGGAGCCGGAACACTGAAGCTTTCTTT. It translates to CAWSRNTEAFF. Full variable domain (remainder filled in from reference TRBV30 and TRBJ1-1): SQTIHQWPATLVQPVGSPLSLECTVEGTSNPNLYWYRQAAGRGLQLLFYSVGIGQISSEVPQNLSASRPQDRQFILSSKKLLLSDSGFYLCAWSRNTEAFFGQGTRLTVV.

The rearrangement links TRBV7-2 to TRBJ2-7; D might be TRBD2 (6 bases). The CDR3 extends over 15 amino acids. Germline CDR1 is SGHTA and CDR2 is FQGNSA. Trimming removed 5 bases at V and 1 base at J, with 15 bases between. Written as DNA, the CDR3 is TGTGCCAGCAGCCTAACGTCGGGGGAATCCTACGAGCAGTACTTC. Translated: CASSLTSGESYEQYF.

This clone showed up just once. The chain is built from TRBV9 and TRBJ1-1; 9 nucleotides match TRBD1. Germline CDR1 and CDR2: SGDLS and YYNGEE. Unmatched junction bases numbered 7, after V lost 3 bases and J lost 4 bases. The CDR3 has 15 amino acids. The CDR3 is CASSGRQGEVTEAFF. The DNA of the CDR3 is TGTGCCAGCAGCGGGCGACAGGGGGAGGTCACTGAAGCTTTCTTT. Combining the CDR3 with reference TRBV9 and TRBJ1-1 gives the whole variable domain DSGVTQTPKHLITATGQRVTLRCSPRSGDLSVYWYQQSLDQGLQFLIQYYNGEERAKGNILERFSAQQFPDLHSELNLSSLELGDSALYFCASSGRQGEVTEAFFGQGTRLTVV.

J is TRBJ1-2 and V is TRBV6-5; 10 nucleotides match TRBD1. This CDR3 comprises 16 residues. V dropped 1 base and J dropped 4; count of bases not matched to a gene: 6. Germline CDR1 MNHEY, CDR2 SVGAGI. CDR3 sequence: CASSYWRTGGSYGYTF. In DNA form, the CDR3 reads TGTGCCAGCAGTTACTGGAGGACAGGGGGGAGCTATGGCTACACCTTC.

The V and J genes are TRBV25-1 and TRBJ2-5; no definite D call. Judging by the DNA end, TRBJ2-7 fits better; the J call may be wrong. This CDR3 is 11 amino acids long. CDR1 and CDR2 (germline): MGHDK, SYGVNS. The CDR3 loop is CASSEYFEQYF. The CDR3 DNA is TGTGCCAGCAGTGAATATTTCGAGCAGTACTTC.

This clone was found a few times. The chain links TRBV6-5 to TRBJ2-7; 9 bases fit TRBD2. Germline V gene sequence: CDR1 MNHEY, CDR2 SVGAGI. J was trimmed by 7 bases and V by 4 bases; bases with no gene match: 5. This CDR3 contains 13 residues. The DNA for the CDR3 is TGTGCCAGCAGTTTAAGCGGGGGGAGGGAGCAGTACTTC. This codes for CASSLSGGREQYF.

The chain carries TRBV9 and TRBJ2-3; D might be TRBD1 (6 bases). Germline values: CDR1 SGDLS, CDR2 YYNGEE. The CDR3 is made up of 14 amino acids. V shed 0 bases and J shed 2 bases, with 7 bases lying between them. The CDR3 loop reads CASSVGTVTDTQYF. For the CDR3, the DNA is TGTGCCAGCAGCGTAGGGACAGTCACAGATACGCAGTATTTT.

This rearrangement joins TRBV2 to TRBJ2-7; TRBD1 aligns across 8 bases. CDR1 SNHLY and CDR2 FYNNEI come from the germline V gene. V lost 8 bases and J lost 5; bases outside the gene matches: 8. This CDR3 is built from 13 residues. The CDR3 nucleotides are TGTGCCAGCCAGACAGGGGCGTCGAACGAGCAGTACTTC. As protein: CASQTGASNEQYF.

This sequence joins TRBV27 and TRBJ2-1, with TRBD2 matching 9 bases. The trim removed 5 bases at V and 9 bases at J, leaving 11 bases unmatched. The CDR3 sequence is 15 residues long. Looked up from germline, CDR1 is MNHEY and CDR2 is SMNVEV (reference sequence). The CDR3 reads CASSPQGEAGGEQFF. The CDR3 DNA is TGTGCCAGCAGTCCCCAGGGGGAAGCGGGGGGTGAGCAGTTCTTC.

This chain uses TRBV7-9 with TRBJ1-3; D is possibly TRBD1 (5 bases). Germline loops: CDR1 SEHNR, CDR2 FQNEAQ (reference sequence). There are 13 residues in the CDR3. Trimming took 3 bases from V and 2 from J, leaving 5 bases between them. The CDR3 bases are TGTGCCAGCAGCTTCAGGGCTGGAAACACCATATATTTT. Translating it yields CASSFRAGNTIYF.

This chain connects TRBV5-1 to TRBJ2-1; 8 bases match TRBD2. J was trimmed by 8 bases and V by 3 bases; bases with no gene match: 13. Germline lookup yields CDR1 SGHRS and CDR2 YFSETQ. The CDR3 contains 16 residues. CDR3 nucleotides: TGCGCCAGCAGCTCGACCGGGACCCGGCGGGGGGATGAGCAGTTCTTC. Translating gives CASSSTGTRRGDEQFF. The entire variable domain, with the rest obtained from reference TRBV5-1 and TRBJ2-1, is as follows: KAGVTQTPRYLIKTRGQQVTLSCSPISGHRSVSWYQQTPGQGLQFLFEYFSETQRNKGNFPGRFSGRQFSNSRSEMNVSTLELGDSALYLCASSSTGTRRGDEQFFGPGTRLTVL.

V usage is TRBV5-4 and J usage is TRBJ1-2; 9 nucleotides line up with TRBD1. This CDR3 region has 16 residues. V shed 5 bases, J shed 5 bases, and the junction held 13 bases outside the gene matches. Germline-derived CDR1 and CDR2 are SGHNT and YYREEE (reference sequence). CDR3 sequence reads: CASSWDPRDRVYGYTF. The DNA of the CDR3 is TGTGCCAGCAGTTGGGACCCGCGGGACAGGGTTTATGGCTACACCTTC.

The chain has TRBV5-1 and TRBJ2-5; D perhaps matches TRBD2 (5 bases). Trimming took 2 bases from V and 2 from J, leaving 16 bases between them. The CDR3 consists of 16 residues. CDR1 and CDR2 from the germline V gene are SGHRS and YFSETQ. CDR3 protein: CASSLSTTDRQETQYF. The CDR3 DNA follows: TGCGCCAGCAGCTTATCGACTACCGATAGGCAAGAGACCCAGTACTTC.

This sequence joins TRBV5-1 and TRBJ2-1; 11 bases are shared with TRBD1. The CDR3 spans 15 residues. V trimming: 6 bases; J trimming: 5 bases; junction bases outside the gene matches: 7. Germline CDR1 is SGHRS and CDR2 is YFSETQ. The CDR3 sequence is CASTPRDRGDNEQFF. Written as DNA, the CDR3 is TGCGCCAGCACCCCCCGGGACAGGGGGGACAATGAGCAGTTCTTC.

The rearrangement joins TRBV6-5 to TRBJ1-5; no definite D call. This CDR3 contains 16 residues. Trimming took 4 bases from V and 4 from J, leaving 17 bases between them. CDR1 and CDR2 from the germline V gene are MNHEY and SVGAGI. The CDR3 DNA is TGTGCCAGCAGTTCCCCCCCGTCAGTCCATAATCAGCCCCAGCATTTT. Translation gives CASSSPPSVHNQPQHF.

The rearrangement joins TRBV5-1 to TRBJ2-5; possibly TRBD2 for D (7 bases). The CDR3 is 15 residues long. Germline-derived CDR1 and CDR2 are SGHRS and YFSETQ. Trimming stripped 0 bases from V and 9 bases from J, with 18 bases between. The CDR3 loop reads CASSLAAGAPGAQYF. For the CDR3, the DNA is TGCGCCAGCAGCTTGGCGGCGGGGGCCCCAGGGGCCCAGTACTTC.

The gene calls are TRBV7-4 and TRBJ2-2; TRBD1 aligns across 9 bases. The ends lost 5 bases at V and 4 bases at J; junction bases unmatched: 5. Germline CDR1 reads SGHVT; CDR2 reads SQSDAQ. This CDR3 spans 15 amino acids. The CDR3 nucleotides read TGTGCCAGCAGCCCCGACAGGGGGTCCACCGGGGAGCTGTTTTTT. It yields the protein CASSPDRGSTGELFF.

This sequence joins TRBV6-6 and TRBJ2-2; TRBD1 matches at 11 bases. CDR1 is MNHNY and CDR2 is SVGAGI in the germline V gene (reference sequence). Trimming at V came to 5 bases and at J to 2 bases, leaving 4 bases not matched to a gene. The CDR3 sequence is 16 residues long. CDR3 sequence reads: CASSARTGGNTGELFF. CDR3 sequence (DNA): TGTGCCAGCAGTGCCCGGACAGGGGGCAACACCGGGGAGCTGTTTTTT.

The chain recombines TRBV9 with TRBJ1-2; D is ambiguous. CDR3 length: 13 residues. Germline-derived CDR1 and CDR2 are SGDLS and YYNGEE. The germline V and J ends were trimmed by 0 bases and 3 bases, with 6 bases remaining between them. CDR3 region: CASSVESDYGYTF. For the CDR3, the DNA is TGTGCCAGCAGCGTAGAGTCGGACTATGGCTACACCTTC. Together with reference TRBV9 and TRBJ1-2, the CDR3 gives the full variable domain: DSGVTQTPKHLITATGQRVTLRCSPRSGDLSVYWYQQSLDQGLQFLIQYYNGEERAKGNILERFSAQQFPDLHSELNLSSLELGDSALYFCASSVESDYGYTFGSGTRLTVV.

This clone was observed once. V gene TRBV2 combines with J gene TRBJ1-1, with D uncertain. Per the germline V gene, CDR1 is SNHLY and CDR2 is FYNNEI. V dropped 4 bases and J dropped 0 bases, with 9 bases sitting between them. There are 14 residues in the CDR3. DNA of the CDR3: TGTGCCAGCAGTGTAGGCGGCATGAACACTGAAGCTTTCTTT. This gives the protein CASSVGGMNTEAFF.